One sample yielded the 30 T cell receptor beta chains listed below, sequenced in a study of cytomegalovirus exposure and HLA in healthy donors. Generated by immunoSEQ multiplex PCR, the TCRdb table keeps only in-frame clones and is missing some. Among about 60,000 clones listed, 90% to 96% were seen once. Sequenced material: PBMCs. The receptors here all came from a man between 18 and 35 years old in good health and CMV-seronegative.

The chain is built from TRBV19 and TRBJ1-2, with 9 bases matching TRBD1. Trimming removed 7 bases from V and 4 bases from J; junction bases left unmatched: 4. CDR3 size: 13 residues. The germline V gene has CDR1 LNHDA and CDR2 SQIVND (reference sequence). The CDR3 spells CASKGQGTYGYTF. The CDR3 region has the DNA TGTGCCAGTAAGGGACAGGGAACCTATGGCTACACCTTC.

The V and J genes are TRBV28 and TRBJ1-4; possibly TRBD1 for D (5 bases). Germline-derived CDR1 and CDR2 are MDHEN and SYDVKM. Trimming pared 10 bases from V and 5 bases from J, leaving 17 bases between. This CDR3 is built from 14 residues. The DNA of the CDR3 is TGTGCCACCGAAGCCGGGAGGGGCAATGAAAAACTGTTTTTT. Amino acid sequence: CATEAGRGNEKLFF.

The genes are TRBV2 and TRBJ2-1; the D gene is possibly TRBD2 (6 bases). The germline V gene encodes CDR1 SNHLY and CDR2 FYNNEI. This CDR3 is 16 amino acids long. The V gene lost 2 bases and the J gene lost 2 bases, with 13 bases spanning the gap. CDR3 sequence: CASSESLAPTYNEQFF. Here the CDR3 DNA reads TGTGCCAGCAGTGAAAGTCTAGCGCCGACCTACAATGAGCAGTTCTTC.

The chain recombines TRBV6-1 with TRBJ2-7, with TRBD1 identical over 10 bases. CDR3 size: 13 residues. V lost 7 bases to trimming and J lost 9 bases; unmatched junction nucleotides: 9. Per germline, CDR1 MNHNS and CDR2 SASEGT. The CDR3 DNA is TGTGCCAGCAAGGGGACAGGGGAAGTCGGGCAGTACTTC. It yields the protein CASKGTGEVGQYF.

The rearrangement uses TRBV28 and TRBJ2-7; D call uncertain. Germline CDR1 reads MDHEN; CDR2 reads SYDVKM. The length of the CDR3 is 14 residues. Deletions cut 6 bases from V and 2 bases from J, with 14 bases between. Here the CDR3 reads CASSPRRPTYEQYF. The CDR3 nucleotides are TGTGCCAGCAGCCCCCGCAGGCCCACCTACGAGCAGTACTTC.

The chain has TRBV28 and TRBJ2-5; tentatively, D is TRBD2 (6 bases). The CDR3 spans 16 residues. CDR1 is MDHEN and CDR2 is SYDVKM in the germline V gene. With 5 bases removed from V and 5 bases from J, the gap between germline ends came to 21 bases. The CDR3 sequence: CASSTAGLEGFETQYF. The DNA for the CDR3 is TGTGCCAGCAGTACCGCGGGGTTAGAAGGTTTTGAGACCCAGTACTTC.

The CDR3 bases are TGTGCCAGCAGCTTACTGACAGGGGTTAAGAACACTGAAGCTTTCTTT. Its protein is CASSLLTGVKNTEAFF. The rearrangement uses TRBV5-8 and TRBJ1-1; 8 bases are shared with TRBD1. The CDR3 is 16 residues long. Germline CDR1 reads SGHTS; CDR2 reads YDEGEE. The V and J ends lost 2 bases and 1 base, in that order; junction bases with no gene match: 7.

This clone is medium-sized (0.01 to 0.1%) within its sample. The V and J genes are TRBV6-4 and TRBJ2-3, with TRBD2 identical over 7 bases. Germline V gene sequence: CDR1 MRHNA, CDR2 SNTAGT. The CDR3 consists of 14 residues. The V and J ends lost 2 bases and 2 bases, in that order; junction bases with no gene match: 1. CDR3 protein: CASSDGRATDTQYF. DNA for the CDR3: TGTGCCAGCAGTGACGGGAGGGCCACAGATACGCAGTATTTT.

This chain links TRBV7-9 with TRBJ2-7, with D possibly TRBD1 on 7 matching bases. With 5 bases removed from V and 2 bases from J, the gap between germline ends came to 16 bases. This CDR3 region has 15 residues. Germline assignment: CDR1 SEHNR and CDR2 FQNEAQ (reference sequence). As DNA, the CDR3 is TGTGCCAGCAGCCCGGGCAGGGGGGAGACCTACGAGCAGTACTTC. Protein: CASSPGRGETYEQYF.

The chain carries TRBV29-1 and TRBJ2-3; D is uncertain. The ends were cut back, 2 bases at V and 3 bases at J, with 12 bases in the middle. The CDR3 contains 14 residues. Per germline, CDR1 SQVTM and CDR2 ANQGSEA. In nucleotides, the CDR3 is TGCAGCGTTGAACAGTTTCTTCAGACAGATACGCAGTATTTT. Protein: CSVEQFLQTDTQYF.

V gene TRBV18 combines with J gene TRBJ2-4; 7 bases align to TRBD1. The V gene end was trimmed by 0 bases and the J gene end by 8 bases; junction bases not matched to a gene: 4. The germline V gene encodes CDR1 KGHSH and CDR2 LQKENI. The CDR3 runs to 14 residues. CDR3 amino acids: CASSPPTGLDIQYF. CDR3 DNA: TGTGCCAGCTCACCACCGACAGGGTTGGACATTCAGTACTTC.

The V and J genes are TRBV6-4 and TRBJ2-1; D unclear. The germline gives CDR1 MRHNA, CDR2 SNTAGT. The CDR3 extends over 12 amino acids. V lost 3 bases, J lost 6 bases, and 6 bases lay in between. The chain's CDR3 is CASSEGGNEQFF. The DNA of the CDR3 is TGTGCCAGCAGTGAAGGCGGCAATGAGCAGTTCTTC.

The V call is TRBV27, the J call TRBJ2-5; the D gene is possibly TRBD1 (6 bases). CDR3 length: 12 amino acids. Trimming took 5 bases from V and 5 from J, leaving 9 bases between them. The germline gives CDR1 MNHEY, CDR2 SMNVEV (reference sequence). The CDR3 sequence: CASSATGETQYF. CDR3 DNA sequence: TGTGCCAGCAGTGCAACAGGGGAGACCCAGTACTTC.

The V call is TRBV5-4, the J call TRBJ2-5, with 7 bases identical to TRBD2. The V and J ends lost 7 bases and 0 bases, in that order; junction bases with no gene match: 12. The CDR3 runs to 16 residues. Germline V gives CDR1 SGHNT, CDR2 YYREEE (reference sequence). CDR3 residues: CASGTIGGSDQETQYF. Written as DNA, the CDR3 is TGTGCCAGCGGGACTATCGGCGGATCAGACCAAGAGACCCAGTACTTC.

The chain links TRBV7-2 to TRBJ2-7; 9 bases map to TRBD1. Germline values: CDR1 SGHTA, CDR2 FQGNSA. V lost 5 bases to trimming and J lost 3 bases; unmatched junction nucleotides: 5. The CDR3 spans 14 residues. DNA for the CDR3: TGTGCCAGCAGCCCCCGGGACAGGGTCTACGAGCAGTACTTC. This sequence encodes CASSPRDRVYEQYF.

The chain couples TRBV9 to TRBJ2-3, with 7 bases matching TRBD2. The CDR3 has 15 amino acids. Looked up from germline, CDR1 is SGDLS and CDR2 is YYNGEE. V trimming: 0 bases; J trimming: 2 bases; junction bases outside the gene matches: 3. The CDR3 DNA reads as TGTGCCAGCAGCGTAGCTGGGACTAACACAGATACGCAGTATTTT. Translation gives CASSVAGTNTDTQYF.

The gene calls are TRBV28 and TRBJ2-1; weak D call: TRBD2 (7 bases). This CDR3 spans 18 amino acids. Germline CDR1 and CDR2: MDHEN and SYDVKM. V lost 2 bases and J lost 9, with 26 bases in between. In DNA, the CDR3 is TGTGCCAGCAGTTTAAGAGTTGGGCGGGAGCGAGGGGGAGGTGAGCAGTTCTTC. Translation: CASSLRVGRERGGGEQFF.

The gene calls are TRBV2 and TRBJ2-3, with TRBD2 identical over 10 bases. The length of the CDR3 is 14 residues. The V segment lost 8 bases and the J segment 6 bases; nucleotides outside the gene matches: 8. Per germline, CDR1 SNHLY and CDR2 FYNNEI. CDR3 sequence (DNA): TGTGCCAGCGGTCTAGCGGGAGTTGTGGATACGCAGTATTTT. Translated: CASGLAGVVDTQYF.

This clone is a singleton in its sample. The J gene is TRBJ2-7, the V gene TRBV28; TRBD1 agrees at 7 bases. This CDR3 is built from 13 residues. The V gene end was trimmed by 6 bases and the J gene end by 3 bases; junction bases not matched to a gene: 5. Germline loops: CDR1 MDHEN, CDR2 SYDVKM. The CDR3 loop is CASRGQTFYEQYF. For the CDR3, the DNA is TGTGCCAGCAGGGGACAGACTTTCTACGAGCAGTACTTC.

The rearrangement joins TRBV5-1 to TRBJ1-1; a weak D match, TRBD1 (5 bases). With 4 bases removed from V and 3 bases from J, the gap between germline ends came to 13 bases. CDR1 is SGHRS, CDR2 YFSETQ, per germline. The CDR3 runs 14 residues. The CDR3 nucleotides read TGCGCCAGCAGCCCCCGGGGAGGGGACACTGAAGCTTTCTTT. It translates to CASSPRGGDTEAFF. Full variable domain (rest looked up from reference TRBV5-1 and TRBJ1-1): KAGVTQTPRYLIKTRGQQVTLSCSPISGHRSVSWYQQTPGQGLQFLFEYFSETQRNKGNFPGRFSGRQFSNSRSEMNVSTLELGDSALYLCASSPRGGDTEAFFGQGTRLTVV.

This clone appeared a single time. The chain recombines TRBV5-4 with TRBJ2-4; 9 bases map to TRBD2. The CDR3 extends over 18 amino acids. Germline V lookup: CDR1 SGHNT, CDR2 YYREEE (reference sequence). Trimming cost V 1 base and J 0 bases; bases outside gene matches: 8. CDR3 sequence reads: CASSLRASGALAKNIQYF. CDR3 bases: TGTGCCAGCAGCTTGAGGGCTAGCGGGGCCCTAGCCAAAAACATTCAGTACTTC.

The V call is TRBV30, the J call TRBJ1-2; D unresolved. The CDR3 runs 14 residues. CDR1 is GTSNPN and CDR2 is SVGIG in the germline V gene (reference sequence). V lost 3 bases and J lost 4, with 15 bases in between. The CDR3 coding sequence is TGTGCCTGGAGGAGGGTCTACCGGGGCTATGGCTACACCTTC. It codes for CAWRRVYRGYGYTF.

The chain couples TRBV5-1 to TRBJ2-7; possible D gene TRBD2, 6 bases. The CDR3 has 13 residues. The V end lost 0 bases, the J end lost 7 bases, and 11 bases lay between the germline ends. Germline V gene lookup returns CDR1 SGHRS and CDR2 YFSETQ. The CDR3 spells CASSLELGSEQYF. The DNA for the CDR3 is TGCGCCAGCAGCTTGGAGCTCGGGAGTGAGCAGTACTTC.

About this clone itself: This same CDR3 is encoded by further DNA sequences in the sample. The chain combines TRBV6-6 with TRBJ2-7, with 9 nucleotides matching TRBD1. The V and J ends lost 5 bases and 0 bases, in that order; junction bases with no gene match: 2. CDR3 length equals 14 residues. The germline V gene has CDR1 MNHNY and CDR2 SVGAGI (reference sequence). The DNA for the CDR3 is TGTGCCAGCAGTCCGGGACAGGGCTCCTACGAGCAGTACTTC. Protein: CASSPGQGSYEQYF.

The chain uses TRBV6-5 and TRBJ2-5; D may be TRBD1 (7 bases). The CDR3 runs 15 residues. V was clipped by 6 bases and J by 5 bases, with 19 bases between them. Germline lookup yields CDR1 MNHEY and CDR2 SVGAGI. As DNA, the CDR3 is TGTGCCAGCAGGCGGGACCTGACAGGGTCGGAGACCCAGTACTTC. Its translation: CASRRDLTGSETQYF.

CDR3 in DNA: TGCAGCGTTGAAGCGATCCGGGAGGGGTACGAGCAGTACTTC. Translated, it gives CSVEAIREGYEQYF. This sequence joins TRBV29-1 and TRBJ2-7, with 8 bases fitting TRBD2. Germline V gives CDR1 SQVTM, CDR2 ANQGSEA. There are 14 residues in the CDR3. Germline trimming cut 1 base from V and 4 bases from J; bases unmatched to any gene: 6.

This chain links TRBV5-1 with TRBJ2-2; no reliable D call. Germline CDR1 is SGHRS and CDR2 is YFSETQ. Trimming shortened V by 4 bases and J by 0 bases, and 7 bases separated the two germline ends. CDR3 length equals 14 residues. CDR3: CASSGTANTGELFF. The CDR3 bases are TGCGCCAGCAGCGGCACCGCGAACACCGGGGAGCTGTTTTTT. The whole variable domain, filled in from reference TRBV5-1 and TRBJ2-2, reads KAGVTQTPRYLIKTRGQQVTLSCSPISGHRSVSWYQQTPGQGLQFLFEYFSETQRNKGNFPGRFSGRQFSNSRSEMNVSTLELGDSALYLCASSGTANTGELFFGEGSRLTVL.

The chain is built from TRBV4-2 and TRBJ2-1; 9 bases are a match to TRBD1. Germline-derived CDR1 and CDR2 are LGHNA and YNFKEQ. This CDR3 is 14 amino acids long. J lost 6 bases, V lost 7 bases, and 7 bases had no gene match. CDR3: CASTQGQGFNEQFF. CDR3 bases: TGTGCCAGCACCCAGGGACAGGGATTCAATGAGCAGTTCTTC.

This chain's CDR3 is CASSLARTSGRVEFTDTQYF. DNA for the CDR3: TGTGCCAGCAGCTTAGCGCGGACTAGCGGGAGGGTAGAGTTCACAGATACGCAGTATTTT. This chain uses TRBV7-6 with TRBJ2-3; 15 nucleotides align to TRBD2. CDR1 and CDR2 (germline): SGHVS, FNYEAQ. The CDR3 has 20 residues. Trimming at V came to 0 bases and at J to 2 bases, leaving 9 bases not matched to a gene.

This clone was observed a few times. The chain employs TRBV6-5 and TRBJ1-2; D gene unclear. The CDR3 has 15 amino acids. V was cut by 3 bases and J by 1 base, with 12 bases left in between. CDR1 MNHEY and CDR2 SVGAGI come from the germline V gene. The CDR3 is CASSYQSGNNYGYTF. In DNA, the CDR3 is TGTGCCAGCAGTTATCAGTCAGGAAATAACTATGGCTACACCTTC.